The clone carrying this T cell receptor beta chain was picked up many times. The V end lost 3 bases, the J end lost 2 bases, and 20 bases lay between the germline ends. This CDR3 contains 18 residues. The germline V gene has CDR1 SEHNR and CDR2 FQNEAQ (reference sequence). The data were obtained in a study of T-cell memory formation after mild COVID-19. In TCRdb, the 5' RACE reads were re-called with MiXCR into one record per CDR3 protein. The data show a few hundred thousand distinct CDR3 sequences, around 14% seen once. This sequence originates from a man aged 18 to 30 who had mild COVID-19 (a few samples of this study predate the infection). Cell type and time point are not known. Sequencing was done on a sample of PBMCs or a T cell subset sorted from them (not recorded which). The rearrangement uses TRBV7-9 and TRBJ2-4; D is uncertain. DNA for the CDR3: TGTGCCAGCAGCTTTTTAAGCCTCAAAGACCATACCAAAAACATTCAGTACTTC. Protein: CASSFLSLKDHTKNIQYF. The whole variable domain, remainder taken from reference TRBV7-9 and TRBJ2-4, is DTGVSQNPRHKITKRGQNVTFRCDPISEHNRLYWYRQTLGQGPEFLTYFQNEAQLEKSRLLSDRFSAERPKGSFSTLEIQRTEQGDSAMYLCASSFLSLKDHTKNIQYFGAGTRLSVL.